What follows are 20 T cell receptor beta chains derived from one specimen sequenced in a study of T cell clonotyping in hematopoietic cell transplantation. Profiled with immunoSEQ multiplex PCR; TCRdb holds only in-frame clones, not every one. Among 30,000 or so clones, about 80% were seen once, and the ten largest hold 6% to 7.5%. The time point here: recipient sample about 28 days before transplant, after cytoreduction. The specimen was peripheral blood mononuclear cells, collected before stem cell transplant. The receptors here all came from a woman between 25 and 40 years old with chronic myeloid leukemia. Some clones in this sample may be carry-over from other donors' samples.

This clone was detected only a few times. CDR3 in amino acids: CASSLQGNVLTF. CDR3 DNA: TGTGCCAGCAGTTTACAGGGCAACGTCCTGACTTTC. The chain carries TRBV6-1 and TRBJ2-6; tentatively, D is TRBD1 (6 bases). Germline V gives CDR1 MNHNS, CDR2 SASEGT. This CDR3 is 12 amino acids long. V was cut by 5 bases and J by 9 bases, with 8 bases left in between.

The chain has TRBV11-2 and TRBJ1-2, with TRBD1 identical over 7 bases. Looked up from germline, CDR1 is SGHAT and CDR2 is FQNNGV. The CDR3 consists of 14 residues. V trimming: 1 base; J trimming: 8 bases; junction bases outside the gene matches: 7. The CDR3 DNA sequence: TGTGCCAGCAGCTTAGGGGGGACAGTCGAAGGCTACACCTTC. Protein sequence: CASSLGGTVEGYTF.

V and J are TRBV4-1 and TRBJ1-5; no reliable D call. The germline V gene encodes CDR1 MGHRA and CDR2 YSYEKL. The CDR3 is 16 residues long. V gave up 2 bases and J gave up 6 bases, with 17 bases separating them. The CDR3 region is CASSQTGPSGSQPQHF. In DNA, the CDR3 is TGCGCCAGCAGCCAAACGGGCCCCTCCGGGAGTCAGCCCCAGCATTTT.

The V gene is TRBV4-3, the J gene TRBJ2-5, with 13 bases lining up with TRBD2. This CDR3 has 17 residues. Per the germline V gene, CDR1 is LGHNA and CDR2 is YSLEER. V was pared by 0 bases and J by 2 bases, with 3 bases of the junction left unmatched. CDR3 nucleotides: TGCGCCAGCAGCCAAGACTTGACTAGCGGGGGGCAAGAGACCCAGTACTTC. Its translation is CASSQDLTSGGQETQYF.

The gene calls are TRBV5-1 and TRBJ2-1; perhaps D is TRBD1 or TRBD2 (5 bases each). Trimming took off 4 bases at V and 4 bases at J, with 15 bases between the two ends. CDR1 and CDR2 (germline): SGHRS, YFSETQ. The CDR3 sequence is 15 residues long. CDR3 DNA: TGCGCCAGCAGCCGTCCCCAGGGACCGTACAATGAGCAGTTCTTC. Translating it yields CASSRPQGPYNEQFF.

V is TRBV4-1 and J is TRBJ1-5; D remains unclear. The CDR3 is 19 residues long. Germline V lookup: CDR1 MGHRA, CDR2 YSYEKL. Trimming took 2 bases from V and 0 from J, leaving 20 bases between them. CDR3 sequence reads: CASSQIDMGFINSNQPQHF. The CDR3 DNA sequence: TGCGCCAGCAGCCAAATCGACATGGGGTTCATCAATAGCAATCAGCCCCAGCATTTT.

The chain recombines TRBV5-1 with TRBJ1-1, with D possibly matching TRBD1 (5 bases). V was trimmed by 1 base and J by 0 bases, leaving 10 bases between them. CDR3 length equals 15 residues. Per germline, CDR1 SGHRS and CDR2 YFSETQ. In DNA form, the CDR3 reads TGCGCCAGCAGCTTGTTGGAGGGGATGAACACTGAAGCTTTCTTT. Protein sequence: CASSLLEGMNTEAFF.

The rearrangement links TRBV29-1 to TRBJ2-6; perhaps TRBD2 as D (5 bases). This CDR3 comprises 16 residues. V was pared by 6 bases and J by 2 bases, with 17 bases between. CDR1 is SQVTM and CDR2 is ANQGSEA in the germline V gene. DNA of the CDR3: TGCAGCGTCCGGGGAGACGGTGAAGCTGGGGCCAACGTCCTGACTTTC. This gives the protein CSVRGDGEAGANVLTF. The variable domain in full, with the rest retrieved from reference TRBV29-1 and TRBJ2-6, is SAVISQKPSRDICQRGTSLTIQCQVDSQVTMMFWYRQQPGQSLTLIATANQGSEATYESGFVIDKFPISRPNLTFSTLTVSNMSPEDSSIYLCSVRGDGEAGANVLTFGAGSRLTVL.

This clone appeared a few times. This chain uses TRBV4-3 with TRBJ2-3; the D is unclear. The CDR3 contains 15 residues. V lost 0 bases and J lost 5, with 12 bases in between. Germline CDR1 LGHNA, CDR2 YSLEER. CDR3 nucleotides: TGCGCCAGCAGCCAAGATCGTGGGCTAGGAGATACGCAGTATTTT. Translated: CASSQDRGLGDTQYF.

This clone has only a few counts. The gene calls are TRBV19 and TRBJ1-5; possibly TRBD1 for D (6 bases). The CDR3 is 19 residues long. Per germline, CDR1 LNHDA and CDR2 SQIVND (reference sequence). V lost 5 bases and J lost 7, with 30 bases in between. This chain's CDR3 is CASSSRGRGIGANNQPQHF. The DNA of the CDR3 is TGTGCCAGTAGTTCTCGGGGGAGGGGGATAGGGGCTAACAACCAGCCCCAGCATTTT. The full variable domain, rest sourced from reference TRBV19 and TRBJ1-5, is DGGITQSPKYLFRKEGQNVTLSCEQNLNHDAMYWYRQDPGQGLRLIYYSQIVNDFQKGDIAEGYSVSREKKESFPLTVTSAQKNPTAFYLCASSSRGRGIGANNQPQHFGDGTRLSIL.

J is TRBJ1-1 and V is TRBV6-6; TRBD1 might be the D (5 bases). CDR3 size: 14 residues. Trimming cost V 5 bases and J 4 bases, with 14 bases left between them. The germline V gene has CDR1 MNHNY and CDR2 SVGAGI (reference sequence). The CDR3 here is CASSPSLGGTEAFF. In DNA form, the CDR3 reads TGTGCCAGCAGTCCTTCTTTGGGGGGCACTGAAGCTTTCTTT.

The V and J genes are TRBV6-5 and TRBJ2-5, with 11 bases aligning to TRBD2. V dropped 0 bases and J dropped 4; count of bases not matched to a gene: 4. The CDR3 totals 16 residues. The germline CDR1 and CDR2 sequences are MNHEY and SVGAGI. CDR3 residues: CASSYSSGGARETQYF. CDR3 coding DNA: TGTGCCAGCAGTTACTCTAGCGGGGGGGCCAGAGAGACCCAGTACTTC.

The chain joins TRBV7-2 to TRBJ2-7; a weak D match, TRBD2 (6 bases). The V end was cut by 3 bases, the J end by 2 bases, with 11 bases between. Germline V gene sequence: CDR1 SGHTA, CDR2 FQGNSA. The CDR3 extends over 14 amino acids. CDR3 in amino acids: CASSFTRGTYEQYF. The CDR3 DNA is TGTGCCAGCAGCTTCACGCGGGGAACCTACGAGCAGTACTTC.

V is TRBV2 and J is TRBJ2-7; 8 bases match TRBD1. The CDR3 sequence is 15 residues long. Losses at the gene ends were 5 bases for V and 6 bases for J; bases not matched to a gene: 12. Germline values: CDR1 SNHLY, CDR2 FYNNEI. CDR3 residues: CASSRGQDVYGEQYV. The CDR3 region has the DNA TGTGCCAGCAGTCGGGGACAGGATGTTTATGGCGAGCAGTACGTC.

This rearrangement joins TRBV7-2 to TRBJ1-5, with 8 positions matching TRBD1. CDR3 length: 16 residues. From germline, CDR1 is SGHTA and CDR2 FQGNSA. Trimming at V came to 6 bases and at J to 6 bases, leaving 13 bases not matched to a gene. CDR3 DNA: TGTGCCAGCAGTCAGTCGACAGGGGCTAGGCGTCAGCCCCAGCATTTT. This sequence encodes CASSQSTGARRQPQHF.

The chain recombines TRBV29-1 with TRBJ2-7; 10 nucleotides align to TRBD1. Per the germline V gene, CDR1 is SQVTM and CDR2 is ANQGSEA. V shed 6 bases, J shed 2 bases, and the junction held 10 bases outside the gene matches. The CDR3 spans 15 residues. The CDR3 reads CSVSPGQGPAYEQYV. The CDR3 bases are TGCAGCGTGAGCCCGGGACAGGGGCCAGCCTACGAGCAGTACGTC.

The J gene is TRBJ2-2, the V gene TRBV7-9; 7 bases line up with TRBD2. The CDR3 has 13 amino acids. J gave up 5 bases and V 6 bases, and 3 bases lay outside the gene matches. CDR1 is SEHNR, CDR2 FQNEAQ, per germline (reference sequence). For the CDR3, the DNA is TGTGCCAGCAGGGGGACTATAACCGGGGAGCTGTTTTTT. It specifies CASRGTITGELFF.

The gene calls are TRBV2 and TRBJ1-2; D gene uncertain. CDR1 and CDR2 from the germline V gene are SNHLY and FYNNEI. This CDR3 is 13 amino acids long. V was shortened by 2 bases and J by 3 bases, with 7 bases between the two germline ends. The CDR3 region is CASSEKWDYGYTF. The CDR3 DNA reads as TGTGCCAGCAGTGAAAAGTGGGACTATGGCTACACCTTC.

The gene calls are TRBV6-1 and TRBJ2-2; the D gene is possibly TRBD1 (6 bases). The ends were cut back, 4 bases at V and 3 bases at J, with 9 bases in the middle. CDR3 length: 14 residues. The germline V gene has CDR1 MNHNS and CDR2 SASEGT. CDR3 DNA: TGTGCCAGCAGTGGGCAGGGGTACACCGGGGAGCTGTTTTTT. Protein product: CASSGQGYTGELFF.

The chain has TRBV5-6 and TRBJ1-6; D unresolved. This CDR3 contains 14 residues. Germline V gene data show CDR1 as SGHDT and CDR2 as YYEEEE. V gave up 1 base and J gave up 6 bases, with 8 bases separating them. The CDR3 sequence: CASSLRWGNSPLHF. For the CDR3, the DNA is TGTGCCAGCAGCTTGCGGTGGGGTAATTCACCCCTCCACTTT.